This T cell receptor beta chain was profiled in a study of T cells in Graves' hyperthyroidism and ophthalmopathy (dated by TCRdb to about 2019). General notes on the study: Peripheral blood was collected at initial diagnosis, before any treatment. TCR V-J signatures able to tell the groups apart were searched for in a discovery cohort of approximately 95 patients, of whom approximately 40 had Graves' ophthalmopathy and some 60 had stable Graves' hyperthyroidism. Thyroid tissue and blood T-cell repertoires from six Graves' hyperthyroidism patients were also compared in the study. The paper describes TCR Vbeta CDR3 sequencing of 130 to 150 peripheral blood samples, made up of about 40 ophthalmopathy patients, around 73 hyperthyroidism patients and roughly 17 progressor patients. After sampling, hyperthyroidism patients received methimazole starting at 30 mg daily, and ophthalmopathy patients received high-dose intravenous methylprednisolone. Prospective prediction of ophthalmopathy was tested in an independent validation cohort consisting of 18 to 20 hyperthyroidism patients and 15 to 17 patients who later progressed to ophthalmopathy. For training and testing, the 100 or so patients in the discovery cohort were randomly divided in a 7:3 ratio.

The TCR beta CDR3 regions were amplified from the RNA transcripts. The first round of RT-PCR for the TCR CDR3 was performed with the HTBI primer set and the Qiagen OneStep RT-PCR kit. A second multiplex PCR round built the libraries, followed by size selection and purification. Sequencing of the libraries was done on an Illumina HiSeq2000 using paired-end 100 bp reads. The original pipeline was this. SOAPnuke was used to process the raw data, throwing out any read that contained adapters or uncalled bases, had a mean Phred below 15, or lacked an exact constant-primer or identifier match. High-quality paired reads were merged with COPE v1.2.5, and unique nucleotide sequences were defined as clonotypes. MiTCR v1.1 was used to align clonotypes to the IMGT TRBV, TRBD and TRBJ reference segments. The analysis was restricted to V-J combinations with a frequency above 0.0001, which together covered 99.2% of the repertoires. The TCS score was defined as the ratio of F50 (clonal expansion) to E x V (chaos), calculated using BLOSUM62-based TCRdist between CDR3 peptides within each V-J. Welch's t-statistics and random forest reduced around 550 V-J features to roughly 13, which were used in a naive Bayes classifier (R e1071). TCRdb reran the public reads through fastp at Q25 and MiXCR, keeping productive beta chains. Rows are unified per CDR3 protein, each entry keeping the most common DNA and genes. The V and J calls follow TCRdb's processing rather than the paper's. The sample table shows about 600,000 distinct CDR3 sequences, and 11% to 15% are seen once. Clones ranked in the top ten supply around 7% of the sample.

What the research found in general, with its limitations: Most expanded thyroid clonotypes (frequency above 0.001) were also found in blood, which suggests that blood repertoires may mirror thyroid immune responses. A model built on a 13 V-J signature distinguished ophthalmopathy from stable hyperthyroidism, reaching 85% to 90% sensitivity and about 81% specificity in cross-validation and 80%/75% in testing. In validation, the model predicted progression to ophthalmopathy with 60% to 71% sensitivity and roughly 72% specificity, a median of 6.5 months before onset. Sample size was not statistically predetermined, and investigators were not blinded to group allocation.

Moderately to severely active disease, a Clinical Activity Score of at least 3, a NOSPECS grade of at least 4, and a duration under 3 months were present in ophthalmopathy patients. Any patient with an uncontrolled infection, another autoimmune disease, pregnancy or lactation was excluded. Diagnoses were established on the basis of clinical symptoms, serum thyroxine and TRAb, thyroid ultrasound, and orbital computed tomography. PBMCs were isolated from about 9 ml of fresh peripheral blood by Ficoll-Paque density gradient centrifugation. Total RNA was extracted using Trizol reagent, and RNA quality was assessed on an Agilent 2100 Bioanalyzer. Turning to this clonotype: It lacks a known antigen. Nothing much larger sits one base from this clone, and base qualities are not available.

This clonotype was sampled from a woman between 18 and 30 years old with Graves' ophthalmopathy. Material for sequencing was blood.

Here is the DNA: TGTGCCACCAGCCATCGGTCCCCGACAGATTCCAATGAGCAGTTCTTC. Its product reads: CATSHRSPTDSNEQFF. Recombination joined TRBV24-1 with TRBJ2-1; the D segment could be TRBD1, given 5 matching bases. CDR1 and CDR2 (KGHDR, SFDVKD) derive from the germline V gene. From the cysteine through the phenylalanine, the CDR3 covers 16 amino acids. Here the CDR3 DNA is all that survives: 48 bases in frame from base 1. V loses 7 bases of germline sequence and J loses 6 bases, and the interval between the two ends is 21 bases.